The clone carrying this T cell receptor (beta chain) has a handful of counts. The antigen is undetermined. These data are taken from a study of vaccination effects on CD4 cells after COVID-19. TCRdb's table, derived via immunoSEQ multiplex PCR, lists solely in-frame clones and lacks some. The sample consists of 37,000 or so clones, roughly 79% of them appearing once. The CDR3 is made up of 15 amino acids. The V end was cut by 1 base, the J end by 3 bases, with 7 bases between. Germline V gene sequence: CDR1 SGHTA, CDR2 FQGNSA. Culture lasted 10 days before CD4+ T cell isolation. This material consisted of CD4+ T cells from PBMCs cultured without peptide, taken before COVID-19 vaccination. This sequence was found in a human donor who received a COVID-19 vaccine. The chain combines TRBV7-2 with TRBJ1-6, with no clear D. This chain's CDR3 is CASSLDPVYNSPLHF. The CDR3 bases are TGTGCCAGCAGCTTAGATCCGGTCTATAATTCACCCCTCCACTTT.